These T cell receptor beta chains were read from a single sample in a study of identical twins. MiXCR was run by TCRdb on the 5' RACE reads, yielding one entry per CDR3 protein. The data hold fewer than 800,000 distinct CDR3 sequences, with roughly 6.6% observed a single time. The same data also contributed to another study, on yellow fever vaccine responses in identical twins.

The sequenced material came from PBMCs. Receptors were obtained from a woman in her late teens or twenties in good health. Both conserved end residues are part of each CDR3. D genes are given only for firm matches. Rows give clone size only sometimes, using once, few, many, or a class for an expanded clone.

abundance	v_gene	d_gene	j_gene	CDR3nt	CDR3aa
.	TRBV28	TRBD1	TRBJ1-3	TGTGCCAGCAGCCGGACAGGGTTTAGCTCTGGAAACACCATATATTTT	CASSRTGFSSGNTIYF
.	TRBV5-1	.	TRBJ1-6	TGCGCCAGCAGCTTGGCCCAGGGGAATAATTCACCCCTCCACTTT	CASSLAQGNNSPLHF
.	TRBV20-1	.	TRBJ1-1	TGCAGTGCTAGAAAGACACAACTGAGTACTGAAGCTTTCTTT	CSARKTQLSTEAFF
.	TRBV29-1	TRBD1	TRBJ2-3	TGCAGCGTGGCAAGCCGGGACAGGGGATCGTCCGATACGCAGTATTTT	CSVASRDRGSSDTQYF
.	TRBV6-2/TRBV6-3	.	TRBJ1-1	TGTGCCAGCAGTTACTTTCCAGGATTGAACACTGAAGCTTTCTTT	CASSYFPGLNTEAFF
.	TRBV10-3	TRBD1	TRBJ2-7	TGTGCCATCAACCCTCAGGGGGTTGCCTACGAGCAGTACTTC	CAINPQGVAYEQYF
many	TRBV12-3/TRBV12-4	TRBD1	TRBJ1-1	TGTGCCAGCAGTTTGGTGGGGACAGGGGTCACTGAAGCTTTCTTT	CASSLVGTGVTEAFF
.	TRBV19	TRBD2	TRBJ2-3	TGTGCCAGTAGTCCCTACCGACTAGCGGGAAGCACAGATACGCAGTATTTT	CASSPYRLAGSTDTQYF
many	TRBV27	.	TRBJ1-2	TGTGCCAGCAGTTTATCCAGGGACTATGGCTACACCTTC	CASSLSRDYGYTF
many	TRBV20-1	.	TRBJ1-1	TGCAGTGCTAGAGGCGGGACAAAGCGGACTGAAGCTTTCTTT	CSARGGTKRTEAFF
few	TRBV2	.	TRBJ2-4	TGTGCCAGCAGTGAAGGGGCAGACATTCAGTACTTC	CASSEGADIQYF
.	TRBV3-1	TRBD2	TRBJ2-1	TGTGCCAGCAGCCAAGACGGGGGGGGCTGGGATGAGCAGTTCTTC	CASSQDGGGWDEQFF
.	TRBV5-1	.	TRBJ2-3	TGCGCCAGCAGCTGGGAACCCACAGATACGCAGTATTTT	CASSWEPTDTQYF
.	TRBV5-5	.	TRBJ1-5	TGTGCCAGCAATCGGTACCTCGATCAGCCCCAGCATTTT	CASNRYLDQPQHF
.	TRBV12-5	.	TRBJ2-1	TGTGCTAGTGGTTCTGGGAACGACAATGAGCAGTTCTTC	CASGSGNDNEQFF
few	TRBV3-1	.	TRBJ1-1	TGTGCCAGCAGCCAAACAGGAAAAGCTTTCTTT	CASSQTGKAFF
.	TRBV4-2	.	TRBJ2-2	TGTGCCAGCAGCCGCCTCTTACAGGTGTCCACCGGGGAGCTGTTTTTT	CASSRLLQVSTGELFF